This T cell receptor (beta chain) originates from a study of Ad26.COV2.S vaccination and SARS-CoV-2 variants. Study-level findings and limits: Spike-specific TCR breadth ran higher among vaccine recipients than placebo recipients.

Assay used: immunoSEQ multiplex PCR; TCRdb lists only in-frame clones, some missing. The repertoire holds 300,000 to 350,000 clones, with more than 85% as singletons. As to treatment: roughly 19 received Ad26.COV2.S at low or high dose, single or two shots; a few received placebo; per-sample allocation not given. The investigators took samples on day 63 after the first vaccine or placebo injection. In the case of this clone: Its antigen is unknown.

Trimming removed 6 bases from V and 5 bases from J, with 14 bases in between. CDR1 MNHEY and CDR2 SMNVEV come from the germline V gene (reference sequence). The CDR3 is made up of 13 amino acids. This receptor was identified in a person aged 18-60 years who received the Ad26.COV2.S COVID-19 vaccine or a placebo. The genes are TRBV27 and TRBJ2-7, with D perhaps given as TRBD1 or TRBD2 (7 bases each). This material consisted of peripheral blood, taken in a trial of Ad26.COV2.S vaccine versus placebo. Here the CDR3 reads CASRSGGANEQYF. The CDR3 DNA reads TGTGCCAGCAGGTCAGGGGGGGCGAACGAGCAGTACTTC.